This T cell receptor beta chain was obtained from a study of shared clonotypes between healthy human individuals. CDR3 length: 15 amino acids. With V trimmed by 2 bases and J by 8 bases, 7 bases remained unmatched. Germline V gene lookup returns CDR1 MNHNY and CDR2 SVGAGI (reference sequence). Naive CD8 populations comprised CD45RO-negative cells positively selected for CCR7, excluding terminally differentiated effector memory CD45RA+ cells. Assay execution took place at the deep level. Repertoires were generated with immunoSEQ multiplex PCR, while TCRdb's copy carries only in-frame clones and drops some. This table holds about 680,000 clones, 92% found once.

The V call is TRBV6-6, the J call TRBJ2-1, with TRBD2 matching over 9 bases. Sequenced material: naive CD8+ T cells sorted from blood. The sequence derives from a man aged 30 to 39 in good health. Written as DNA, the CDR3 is TGTGCCAGCAGTTACCTTAGCGGGAGTATTTATGAGCAGTTCTTC. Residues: CASSYLSGSIYEQFF.